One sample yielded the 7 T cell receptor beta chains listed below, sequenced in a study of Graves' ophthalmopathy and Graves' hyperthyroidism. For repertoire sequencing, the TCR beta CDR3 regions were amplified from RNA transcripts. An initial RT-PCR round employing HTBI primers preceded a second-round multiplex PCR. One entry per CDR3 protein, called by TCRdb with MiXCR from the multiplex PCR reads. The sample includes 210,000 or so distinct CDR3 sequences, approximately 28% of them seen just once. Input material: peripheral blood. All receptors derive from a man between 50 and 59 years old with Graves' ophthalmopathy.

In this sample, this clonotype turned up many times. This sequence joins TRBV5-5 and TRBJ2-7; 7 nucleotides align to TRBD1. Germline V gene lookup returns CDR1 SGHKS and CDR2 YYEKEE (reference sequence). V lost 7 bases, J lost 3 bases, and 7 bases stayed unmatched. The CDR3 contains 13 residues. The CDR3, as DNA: TGTGCCAGCGGAAGACAGGGTGGCTACGAGCAGTACTTC. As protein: CASGRQGGYEQYF.

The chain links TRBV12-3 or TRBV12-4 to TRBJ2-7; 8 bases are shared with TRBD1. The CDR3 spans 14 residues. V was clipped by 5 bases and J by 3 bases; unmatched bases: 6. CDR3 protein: CASSIQGVVYEQYF. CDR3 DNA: TGTGCCAGCAGTATACAGGGGGTCGTCTACGAGCAGTACTTC.

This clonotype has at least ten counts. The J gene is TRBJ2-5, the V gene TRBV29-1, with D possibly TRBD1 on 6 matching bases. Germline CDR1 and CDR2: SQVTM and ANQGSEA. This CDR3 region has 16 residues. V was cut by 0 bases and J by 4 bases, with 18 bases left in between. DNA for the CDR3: TGCAGCGTTGAAGATCAGGCAGGGGCGGCCTTAGAGACCCAGTACTTC. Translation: CSVEDQAGAALETQYF.

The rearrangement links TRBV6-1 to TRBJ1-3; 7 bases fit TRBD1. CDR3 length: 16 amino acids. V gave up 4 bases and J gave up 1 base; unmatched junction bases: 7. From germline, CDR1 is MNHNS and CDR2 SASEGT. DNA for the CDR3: TGTGCCAGCAGTGGATCAAACAGGGGTTCTGGAAACACCATATATTTT. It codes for CASSGSNRGSGNTIYF.

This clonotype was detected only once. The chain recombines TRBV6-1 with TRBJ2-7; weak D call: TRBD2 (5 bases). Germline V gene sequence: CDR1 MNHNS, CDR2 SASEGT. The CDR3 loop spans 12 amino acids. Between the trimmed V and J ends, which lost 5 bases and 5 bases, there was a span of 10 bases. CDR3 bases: TGTGCCAGCAGTCCGGGGTTACACGAGCAGTACTTC. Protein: CASSPGLHEQYF.

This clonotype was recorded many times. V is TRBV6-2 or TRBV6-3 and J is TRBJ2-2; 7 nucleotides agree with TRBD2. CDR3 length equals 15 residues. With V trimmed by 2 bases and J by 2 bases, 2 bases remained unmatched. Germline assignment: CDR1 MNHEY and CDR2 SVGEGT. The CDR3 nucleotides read TGTGCCAGCAGTTACGCTAGCGGTAACACCGGGGAGCTGTTTTTT. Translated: CASSYASGNTGELFF.

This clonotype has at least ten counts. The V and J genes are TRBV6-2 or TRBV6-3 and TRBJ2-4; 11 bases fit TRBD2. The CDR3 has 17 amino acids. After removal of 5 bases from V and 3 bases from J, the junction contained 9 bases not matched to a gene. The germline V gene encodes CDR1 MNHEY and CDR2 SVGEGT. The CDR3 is CASSRPVTSGDKNIQYF. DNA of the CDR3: TGTGCCAGCAGTCGCCCCGTGACTAGCGGGGACAAAAACATTCAGTACTTC.